One and the same sample provided the 30 T cell receptor beta chains below, sequenced in a study of blood T cell repertoires in COVID-19. Assay used: immunoSEQ multiplex PCR; TCRdb lists only in-frame clones, some missing. The sample lists about 120,000 clones; about 89% were seen once. Sample: peripheral blood. The receptors stem from a man aged 55 to 70 with COVID-19, enrolled during active disease.

V gene TRBV9 combines with J gene TRBJ2-5, with TRBD2 matching 10 bases. Germline V gene data show CDR1 as SGDLS and CDR2 as YYNGEE. The CDR3 covers 15 residues. With V trimmed by 3 bases and J by 2 bases, 4 bases remained unmatched. The CDR3 region is CASSDSTSGQETQYF. The CDR3 nucleotides read TGTGCCAGCAGCGACTCGACTAGCGGGCAAGAGACCCAGTACTTC.

This rearrangement joins TRBV4-1 to TRBJ1-3, with a possible D match to TRBD1 (5 bases). V lost 0 bases, J lost 0 bases, and 12 bases lay in between. Germline loops: CDR1 MGHRA, CDR2 YSYEKL. This CDR3 is 17 amino acids long. For the CDR3, the DNA is TGCGCCAGCAGCCAAGATTTTGGGGGGAGCTCTGGAAACACCATATATTTT. It is translated as CASSQDFGGSSGNTIYF.

V and J are TRBV2 and TRBJ1-1; 9 nucleotides line up with TRBD1. CDR1 is SNHLY and CDR2 is FYNNEI in the germline V gene. The CDR3 length is 16 residues. Germline trimming cut 5 bases from V and 1 base from J; bases unmatched to any gene: 8. CDR3 sequence reads: CASSPTGGFGNTEAFF. The CDR3 DNA sequence: TGTGCCAGCAGTCCGACAGGGGGGTTCGGGAACACTGAAGCTTTCTTT.

This chain uses TRBV2 with TRBJ1-2; D is undetermined. The CDR3 covers 12 residues. Deletions cut 4 bases from V and 6 bases from J, with 9 bases between. Per the germline V gene, CDR1 is SNHLY and CDR2 is FYNNEI. The CDR3 reads CASSVGLHGYTF. In DNA form, the CDR3 reads TGTGCCAGCAGTGTTGGGCTACATGGCTACACCTTC.

The V and J genes are TRBV18 and TRBJ2-3, with 9 bases matching TRBD1. V trimming: 3 bases; J trimming: 5 bases; junction bases outside the gene matches: 9. The CDR3 spans 16 residues. Germline lookup yields CDR1 KGHSH and CDR2 LQKENI. DNA of the CDR3: TGTGCCAGCTCACCCCCGGGACAGGGCCTGAAAGATACGCAGTATTTT. Its protein is CASSPPGQGLKDTQYF.

The chain carries TRBV18 and TRBJ1-1, with 7 bases matching TRBD1. Germline V CDR1 and CDR2: KGHSH, LQKENI. CDR3 length: 14 residues. With 4 bases clipped from V and 4 bases from J, the junction kept 6 bases outside the gene matches. The CDR3 protein is CASSLRGLGTEAFF. The CDR3 coding sequence is TGTGCCAGCTCACTCAGGGGGTTGGGCACTGAAGCTTTCTTT.

This clone was found a few times. The CDR3: CASSQVRNSPLHF. The CDR3 DNA sequence: TGTGCCAGCAGCCAAGTGCGGAATTCACCCCTCCACTTT. The rearrangement joins TRBV3-1 (or the pseudogene TRBV3-2) to TRBJ1-6, with D uncertain. The CDR3 has 13 amino acids. V lost 1 base and J lost 7, with 5 bases in between. CDR1 LGHDT and CDR2 YNNKEL come from the germline V gene (reference sequence).

Only one count was recorded for this clone. Here the CDR3 DNA reads TGTGCCAGCAGTCAAACTAGGACAGGTCAAATTAGCAATCAGCCCCAGCATTTT. Translation gives CASSQTRTGQISNQPQHF. The genes are TRBV2 and TRBJ1-5, with 7 bases lining up with TRBD1. Germline V lookup: CDR1 SNHLY, CDR2 FYNNEI. The junction had 13 bases not matched to a gene; V was cut back by 5 bases and J by 0 bases. The CDR3 consists of 18 residues.

The rearrangement links TRBV9 to TRBJ2-1; D possibly corresponds to TRBD1 (6 bases). The V end lost 4 bases, the J end lost 5 bases, and 10 bases lay between the germline ends. The CDR3 runs to 13 residues. Germline V lookup: CDR1 SGDLS, CDR2 YYNGEE. In nucleotides, the CDR3 is TGTGCCAGCAGCCCGGACAGAAACAATGAGCAGTTCTTC. Protein product: CASSPDRNNEQFF.

The V and J genes are TRBV5-1 and TRBJ2-3, with TRBD1 as a possible D gene (5 bases). The germline V gene has CDR1 SGHRS and CDR2 YFSETQ. V dropped 0 bases and J dropped 2 bases, with 7 bases sitting between them. The CDR3 spans 14 residues. DNA for the CDR3: TGCGCCAGCAGCTTGGGACAGACCACAGATACGCAGTATTTT. This gives the protein CASSLGQTTDTQYF.

Only one count was recorded for this clone. The rearrangement links TRBV28 to TRBJ2-3; 9 bases map to TRBD2. Germline CDR1 MDHEN, CDR2 SYDVKM. V trimming: 7 bases; J trimming: 2 bases; junction bases outside the gene matches: 10. This CDR3 has 16 residues. Written as DNA, the CDR3 is TGTGCCAGCACCCGTAGCACTAGCGGGCTCACAGATACGCAGTATTTT. This codes for CASTRSTSGLTDTQYF.

CDR3 residues: CSVEWQRANYGYTF. In DNA form, the CDR3 reads TGCAGCGTTGAGTGGCAGCGAGCTAACTATGGCTACACCTTC. The rearrangement links TRBV29-1 to TRBJ1-2, with unresolved D. The germline CDR1 and CDR2 sequences are SQVTM and ANQGSEA. CDR3 size: 14 residues. V was shortened by 3 bases and J by 0 bases, with 11 bases between the two germline ends.

A single count supports this clone. The chain employs TRBV6-1 and TRBJ1-2; D not resolved. The germline gives CDR1 MNHNS, CDR2 SASEGT. This CDR3 comprises 13 residues. V lost 1 base and J 10 bases, leaving 13 bases between the germline ends. The CDR3 coding sequence is TGTGCCAGCAGTGAAGGTCACAGAATGAACTACACCTTC. Its protein is CASSEGHRMNYTF.

The chain has TRBV5-1 and TRBJ2-6; weak D call: TRBD2 (6 bases). The CDR3 consists of 12 residues. V gave up 2 bases and J gave up 13 bases, with 10 bases separating them. Germline lookup yields CDR1 SGHRS and CDR2 YFSETQ. The CDR3 nucleotides read TGCGCCAGCAGCTTAGACGCGGGGGTCCTGACTTTC. The encoded protein is CASSLDAGVLTF.

The chain uses TRBV11-2 and TRBJ2-2; 7 positions match TRBD2. The V and J ends lost 5 bases and 4 bases, in that order; junction bases with no gene match: 7. Germline CDR1 reads SGHAT; CDR2 reads FQNNGV. The CDR3 has 15 amino acids. The chain's CDR3 is CASSPRGSFTGELFF. The CDR3, as DNA: TGTGCCAGCAGCCCGCGGGGGAGTTTCACCGGGGAGCTGTTTTTT.

The chain uses TRBV2 and TRBJ2-2; a weak D match, TRBD2 (5 bases). This CDR3 region has 13 residues. Germline V lookup: CDR1 SNHLY, CDR2 FYNNEI. V was pared by 6 bases and J by 8 bases, with 13 bases between. This CDR3 reads CASSVGVGGELFF. Here the CDR3 DNA reads TGTGCCAGCAGCGTCGGGGTTGGTGGGGAGCTGTTTTTT.

The rearrangement uses TRBV9 and TRBJ1-6, with TRBD1 matching over 9 bases. Germline V gene data show CDR1 as SGDLS and CDR2 as YYNGEE. This CDR3 region has 15 residues. V lost 0 bases and J lost 10; bases outside the gene matches: 5. The CDR3 here is CASSVEGTGISPLHF. CDR3 bases: TGTGCCAGCAGCGTAGAGGGGACAGGGATCTCACCCCTCCACTTT.

The J gene is TRBJ2-1, the V gene TRBV4-2; 8 bases are a match to TRBD2. This CDR3 is 17 amino acids long. Germline CDR1 reads LGHNA; CDR2 reads YNFKEQ. V was pared by 1 base and J by 7 bases, with 12 bases of the junction left unmatched. The CDR3: CASSQGGVGGVLNEQFF. Here the CDR3 DNA reads TGTGCCAGCAGCCAAGGAGGTGTCGGGGGGGTTTTGAATGAGCAGTTCTTC.

J is TRBJ1-1 and V is TRBV11-2; D gene ambiguous. From germline, CDR1 is SGHAT and CDR2 FQNNGV. CDR3 length equals 13 residues. Trimming shortened V by 2 bases and J by 8 bases, and 12 bases separated the two germline ends. The CDR3 region is CASSLLKTSEAFF. For the CDR3, the DNA is TGTGCCAGCAGCTTACTCAAAACGAGCGAAGCTTTCTTT.

The CDR3 loop is CAISDGEGSRQPQHF. The CDR3 DNA sequence: TGTGCCATCAGTGATGGGGAGGGATCGCGACAGCCCCAGCATTTT. The rearrangement uses TRBV10-3 and TRBJ1-5, with D unresolved. The CDR3 consists of 15 residues. V lost 3 bases to trimming and J lost 7 bases, with 16 bases between them. From germline, CDR1 is ENHRY and CDR2 SYGVKD.

This clone was counted a single time. The rearrangement uses TRBV25-1 and TRBJ2-7; 9 positions agree with TRBD1. The CDR3 runs to 16 residues. From germline, CDR1 is MGHDK and CDR2 SYGVNS. Trimming took 3 bases from V and 4 from J; bases not matched to a gene: 10. This CDR3 reads CASSEVDRGSPYEQYF. In DNA form, the CDR3 reads TGTGCCAGCAGTGAGGTTGACAGGGGGTCTCCATACGAGCAGTACTTC.

The V gene is TRBV28, the J gene TRBJ2-7, with TRBD1 matching over 9 bases. Germline loops: CDR1 MDHEN, CDR2 SYDVKM. CDR3 length: 13 amino acids. The junction had 5 bases not matched to a gene; V was cut back by 8 bases and J by 3 bases. The CDR3 here is CASSWTGDYEQYF. As DNA, the CDR3 is TGTGCCAGCTCTTGGACAGGGGACTACGAGCAGTACTTC.

The V call is TRBV25-1, the J call TRBJ1-5; 7 bases match TRBD1. The CDR3 is 14 amino acids. Germline assignment: CDR1 MGHDK and CDR2 SYGVNS. V shed 6 bases, J shed 7 bases, and the junction held 9 bases outside the gene matches. The CDR3 DNA reads TGTGCCAGCAGCTTAACAGGGGTGAGGCAGCCCCAGCATTTT. Protein sequence: CASSLTGVRQPQHF.

This chain connects TRBV7-8 to TRBJ2-7; D is perhaps TRBD1 (5 bases). The CDR3 has 14 amino acids. V was trimmed by 5 bases and J by 2 bases, leaving 13 bases between them. The V gene's germline CDR1 is SGHVS and CDR2 FQNEAQ. CDR3 sequence: CASSAGMKTYEQYF. For the CDR3, the DNA is TGTGCCAGCAGCGCAGGGATGAAAACCTACGAGCAGTACTTC.

This chain uses TRBV19 with TRBJ1-1; D is unresolved. The germline CDR1 and CDR2 sequences are LNHDA and SQIVND (reference sequence). The CDR3 has 13 amino acids. Trimming removed 1 base from V and 4 bases from J, with 7 bases in between. CDR3 loop: CASSIGEATEAFF. The CDR3 DNA is TGTGCCAGTAGTATAGGCGAAGCCACTGAAGCTTTCTTT.

This chain uses TRBV2 with TRBJ2-3; 7 bases align to TRBD2. Per germline, CDR1 SNHLY and CDR2 FYNNEI. J gave up 5 bases and V 3 bases, and 8 bases lay outside the gene matches. CDR3 size: 15 residues. CDR3 sequence: CASSELTSPRDTQYF. CDR3 coding DNA: TGTGCCAGCAGTGAGCTGACTAGCCCCAGAGATACGCAGTATTTT.

The chain couples TRBV5-4 to TRBJ2-1; a weak D match, TRBD1 (5 bases). From germline, CDR1 is SGHNT and CDR2 YYREEE (reference sequence). The CDR3 is 15 residues long. Deletions cut 1 base from V and 0 bases from J, with 8 bases between. The CDR3 sequence is CASSLSGYSYNEQFF. In DNA form, the CDR3 reads TGTGCCAGCAGCTTGTCAGGGTACTCCTACAATGAGCAGTTCTTC.

This chain joins TRBV28 and TRBJ1-2; 8 bases line up with TRBD1. This CDR3 comprises 14 residues. Trimming removed 5 bases from V and 4 bases from J; junction bases left unmatched: 6. Looked up from germline, CDR1 is MDHEN and CDR2 is SYDVKM. Here the CDR3 reads CASSVQGGGYGYTF. CDR3 in DNA: TGTGCCAGCAGTGTACAGGGGGGCGGCTATGGCTACACCTTC.

This chain joins TRBV30 and TRBJ2-7; TRBD2 aligns across 8 bases. CDR1 is GTSNPN, CDR2 SVGIG, per germline (reference sequence). With 0 bases clipped from V and 3 bases from J, the junction kept 4 bases outside the gene matches. CDR3 length: 14 residues. The CDR3 sequence: CAWSVAGEGYEQYF. In DNA form, the CDR3 reads TGTGCCTGGAGTGTAGCGGGGGAGGGCTACGAGCAGTACTTC.

The chain carries TRBV11-2 and TRBJ1-6; D is unresolved. Trimming took 5 bases from V and 5 from J, leaving 13 bases between them. The V gene's germline CDR1 is SGHAT and CDR2 FQNNGV. CDR3 size: 15 residues. CDR3 in DNA: TGTGCCAGCAGCCCCCACGTACTTGATAATTCACCCCTCCACTTT. It codes for CASSPHVLDNSPLHF.